A single sample gave rise to the 31 T cell receptor beta chains below, sequenced in a study of OX40 agonist ivuxolimab in advanced cancers. The library was prepared using the immunoSEQ multiplex PCR assay. As stored in TCRdb, this immuneACCESS dataset retains in-frame rearrangements with V and J assigned. A fraction of the clones does not appear; measured against another copy, unresolved V genes explain less than half of the discrepancy, and the remainder lacks a known reason. In this sample the table shows over 70,000 clones, 86% of which occur a single time. Jointly, the top ten make up around 2% of the sample. Specimen: CD4+ or CD8+ T cells sorted from blood, collected in a trial of the OX40 agonist ivuxolimab. Source of these receptors: an adult with an advanced solid tumor such as melanoma, head and neck, liver or kidney cancer.

This chain connects TRBV2 to TRBJ1-2, with D unresolved. V lost 4 bases to trimming and J lost 6 bases, with 9 bases between them. From germline, CDR1 is SNHLY and CDR2 FYNNEI. The CDR3 runs 12 residues. The CDR3 here is CASSAGLDGYTF. CDR3 sequence (DNA): TGTGCCAGCAGTGCCGGTCTCGATGGCTACACCTTC.

To note about this clone: The same CDR3 arises from other DNA sequences in this sample as well. The rearrangement links TRBV5-4 to TRBJ1-2; 8 bases are shared with TRBD1. V trimming: 4 bases; J trimming: 3 bases; junction bases outside the gene matches: 2. This CDR3 spans 13 amino acids. CDR1 is SGHNT, CDR2 YYREEE, per germline (reference sequence). The CDR3 loop is CASSQDRDYGYTF. The CDR3 DNA follows: TGTGCCAGCAGCCAGGACAGGGACTATGGCTACACCTTC.

The chain's CDR3 is CASSPPLEGAVVTEAFF. CDR3 nucleotide sequence: TGTGCCAGCAGCCCCCCCCTGGAGGGAGCAGTCGTCACTGAAGCTTTCTTT. The chain has TRBV11-1 and TRBJ1-1, with D unclear. V lost 5 bases, J lost 4 bases, and 23 bases lay in between. Germline CDR1 and CDR2: SGHAT and FQDESV (reference sequence). The CDR3 totals 17 residues.

The genes are TRBV28 and TRBJ2-7; TRBD1 matches at 8 bases. The V and J ends lost 4 bases and 5 bases, in that order; junction bases with no gene match: 10. CDR3 size: 15 residues. CDR1 and CDR2 (germline): MDHEN, SYDVKM. The CDR3 loop is CASSWDRQGKHEQYF. CDR3 nucleotides: TGTGCCAGCAGTTGGGATCGACAGGGGAAGCACGAGCAGTACTTC.

J is TRBJ2-2 and V is TRBV4-2, with TRBD1 identical over 8 bases. The germline CDR1 and CDR2 sequences are LGHNA and YNFKEQ. This CDR3 is built from 17 residues. The V and J ends lost 3 bases and 2 bases, in that order; junction bases with no gene match: 8. This CDR3 is CASSHRGRDGNTGELFF. The CDR3 region has the DNA TGTGCCAGCAGCCACAGGGGGCGGGACGGAAACACCGGGGAGCTGTTTTTT.

The chain carries TRBV5-1 and TRBJ1-2; a possible D gene is TRBD1 (5 bases). The CDR3 has 14 amino acids. Looked up from germline, CDR1 is SGHRS and CDR2 is YFSETQ. Trimming removed 6 bases from V and 8 bases from J, with 20 bases in between. This chain's CDR3 is CASTHRGREGGYTF. CDR3 coding DNA: TGCGCCAGCACCCATAGGGGCCGGGAAGGGGGCTACACCTTC.

The table lists this clone with a few counts. The rearrangement links TRBV29-1 to TRBJ2-3; 12 bases agree with TRBD1. With 6 bases clipped from V and 2 bases from J, the junction kept 6 bases outside the gene matches. Germline V CDR1 and CDR2: SQVTM, ANQGSEA. The CDR3 is 15 residues long. CDR3 region: CSVQGQGAPTDTQYF. CDR3 bases: TGCAGCGTACAGGGACAGGGGGCCCCCACAGATACGCAGTATTTT.

V is TRBV6-6 and J is TRBJ1-1; tentative D call: TRBD1 (5 bases). V dropped 6 bases and J dropped 2 bases, with 10 bases sitting between them. CDR3 length: 13 residues. Germline assignment: CDR1 MNHNY and CDR2 SVGAGI (reference sequence). CDR3 coding DNA: TGTGCCAGCAGCCGGGGCGCTAACACTGAAGCTTTCTTT. Translation gives CASSRGANTEAFF.

The rearrangement links TRBV6-5 to TRBJ2-7, with D possibly TRBD1 on 6 matching bases. The germline V and J ends were trimmed by 11 bases and 2 bases, with 16 bases remaining between them. Germline V gives CDR1 MNHEY, CDR2 SVGAGI. The CDR3 totals 13 residues. This CDR3 reads CAATAGETYEQYF. The CDR3 nucleotides read TGTGCCGCGACGGCAGGGGAAACCTACGAGCAGTACTTC.

The gene calls are TRBV6-5 and TRBJ1-6, with D hard to call. The CDR3 length is 15 residues. Trimming cost V 4 bases and J 7 bases, with 14 bases left between them. Germline lookup yields CDR1 MNHEY and CDR2 SVGAGI. CDR3 bases: TGTGCCAGCAGTTTACTCCCTAAAGGGAATTCACCCCTCCACTTT. Its protein product is CASSLLPKGNSPLHF.

The genes are TRBV9 and TRBJ1-2; the match to TRBD1 covers 7 bases. This CDR3 has 15 amino acids. Germline V gene lookup returns CDR1 SGDLS and CDR2 YYNGEE. V shed 2 bases, J shed 4 bases, and the junction held 8 bases outside the gene matches. The CDR3 sequence: CASSVEDRSIYGYTF. The CDR3 nucleotides are TGTGCCAGCAGCGTCGAGGACAGGTCCATCTATGGCTACACCTTC.

The chain recombines TRBV15 with TRBJ1-1, with D possibly TRBD1 on 5 matching bases. Looked up from germline, CDR1 is LNHNV and CDR2 is YYDKDF (reference sequence). This CDR3 has 14 amino acids. V lost 8 bases to trimming and J lost 1 base, with 14 bases between them. For the CDR3, the DNA is TGTGCCACCCGCGATTTTCAGGGGAACACTGAAGCTTTCTTT. Protein sequence: CATRDFQGNTEAFF.

This chain joins TRBV9 and TRBJ1-2, with D perhaps TRBD1 (6 bases). The CDR3 sequence is 15 residues long. Germline loops: CDR1 SGDLS, CDR2 YYNGEE. Trimming pared 0 bases from V and 1 base from J, leaving 10 bases between. The CDR3 DNA follows: TGTGCCAGCAGCGTAGATCCGGGACATAACTATGGCTACACCTTC. Its protein is CASSVDPGHNYGYTF.

This sequence joins TRBV2 and TRBJ2-1; TRBD2 matches 11 bases. The germline CDR1 and CDR2 sequences are SNHLY and FYNNEI. CDR3 length: 14 amino acids. V was pared by 10 bases and J by 9 bases, with 11 bases of the junction left unmatched. CDR3: CAISGLAENAEQFF. The CDR3 bases are TGTGCCATTTCGGGACTAGCGGAGAACGCTGAGCAGTTCTTC.

The chain links TRBV28 to TRBJ2-3, with a tentative D call TRBD1 (6 bases). V was trimmed by 5 bases and J by 0 bases, leaving 12 bases between them. CDR1 and CDR2 from the germline V gene are MDHEN and SYDVKM. The CDR3 is made up of 15 amino acids. The CDR3 coding sequence is TGTGCCAGCAGTCCCGGGACACAGAGCACAGATACGCAGTATTTT. As protein: CASSPGTQSTDTQYF. The complete variable domain, with remaining parts taken from reference TRBV28 and TRBJ2-3, reads DVKVTQSSRYLVKRTGEKVFLECVQDMDHENMFWYRQDPGLGLRLIYFSYDVKMKEKGDIPEGYSVSREKKERFSLILESASTNQTSMYLCASSPGTQSTDTQYFGPGTRLTVL.

V gene TRBV30 combines with J gene TRBJ1-4; D is perhaps TRBD1 (6 bases). From germline, CDR1 is GTSNPN and CDR2 SVGIG (reference sequence). The length of the CDR3 is 17 residues. Trimming removed 2 bases at V and 0 bases at J, with 16 bases between. The CDR3 loop is CAWSLLGGFATNEKLFF. The DNA of the CDR3 is TGTGCCTGGAGTCTACTAGGGGGATTTGCAACTAATGAAAAACTGTTTTTT.

In this sample, this clone turned up once. The chain uses TRBV5-4 and TRBJ2-3, with D perhaps TRBD1 (6 bases). In germline, CDR1 is SGHNT, CDR2 YYREEE (reference sequence). Trimming pared 3 bases from V and 0 bases from J, leaving 11 bases between. The CDR3 contains 15 residues. CDR3 bases: TGTGCCAGCAGCTCAGGGGTATCTAGCACAGATACGCAGTATTTT. Protein product: CASSSGVSSTDTQYF.

This clone came up a few times. V usage is TRBV2 and J usage is TRBJ1-6; 9 nucleotides align to TRBD1. CDR1 and CDR2 (germline): SNHLY, FYNNEI. This CDR3 has 15 residues. V was pared by 6 bases and J by 7 bases, with 7 bases of the junction left unmatched. Here the CDR3 reads CASRGGTGRNSPLHF. DNA of the CDR3: TGTGCCAGCAGGGGGGGGACAGGGCGAAATTCACCCCTCCACTTT.

This clone came up once. The V call is TRBV28, the J call TRBJ2-6, with D possibly matching TRBD1 (5 bases). Trimming shortened V by 4 bases and J by 4 bases, and 14 bases separated the two germline ends. The germline CDR1 and CDR2 sequences are MDHEN and SYDVKM. The CDR3 covers 16 residues. Written as DNA, the CDR3 is TGTGCCAGCAGTTCCCAGGGCGGTACGGGGGCCAACGTCCTGACTTTC. Translating it yields CASSSQGGTGANVLTF.

This clone was recorded a few times. The sample holds other DNA sequences that translate to the same CDR3. The CDR3 region has the DNA TGTGCCAGCAGGGCTGCGGGGGGGCAGAACACCGGGGAGCTGTTTTTT. Its protein product is CASRAAGGQNTGELFF. This sequence joins TRBV2 and TRBJ2-2; TRBD2 agrees at 9 bases. The germline CDR1 and CDR2 sequences are SNHLY and FYNNEI. V was clipped by 6 bases and J by 1 base; unmatched bases: 6. The CDR3 runs to 16 residues.

In regard to this clone: The same CDR3 can be traced to other DNA sequences in this sample. This chain links TRBV7-9 with TRBJ2-5; D not certain. Per germline, CDR1 SEHNR and CDR2 FQNEAQ (reference sequence). CDR3 length: 13 residues. V lost 1 base, J lost 5 bases, and 8 bases lay in between. This chain's CDR3 is CASSLGGRETQYF. CDR3 sequence (DNA): TGTGCCAGCAGCTTAGGAGGTCGGGAGACCCAGTACTTC.

V and J are TRBV30 and TRBJ2-7; 7 bases fit TRBD1. Germline V gives CDR1 GTSNPN, CDR2 SVGIG (reference sequence). This CDR3 comprises 14 residues. V trimming: 3 bases; J trimming: 5 bases; junction bases outside the gene matches: 10. The DNA of the CDR3 is TGTGCCTGGAGCCCGACGGGACAGTCCCACGAGCAGTACTTC. Its translation: CAWSPTGQSHEQYF.

The J gene is TRBJ1-6, the V gene TRBV9, with 8 bases that match TRBD1. The CDR3 is made up of 17 amino acids. V dropped 3 bases and J dropped 5; count of bases not matched to a gene: 10. Germline loops: CDR1 SGDLS, CDR2 YYNGEE. CDR3 sequence (DNA): TGTGCCAGCAGCGCCCCGTTAGGACAGGGCCATAATTCACCCCTCCACTTT. Translated: CASSAPLGQGHNSPLHF.

V usage is TRBV7-2 and J usage is TRBJ2-3; D may be TRBD1 or TRBD2 (5 bases each). The CDR3 is made up of 16 amino acids. In germline, CDR1 is SGHTA, CDR2 FQGNSA. V lost 3 bases and J 1 base, leaving 14 bases between the germline ends. The CDR3 nucleotides are TGTGCCAGCAGCTTCCTCCGGGACCCCGGCACAGATACGCAGTATTTT. Amino acids: CASSFLRDPGTDTQYF.

The J gene is TRBJ1-5, the V gene TRBV27, with D uncertain. This CDR3 has 15 amino acids. Germline V CDR1 and CDR2: MNHEY, SMNVEV (reference sequence). V lost 3 bases, J lost 0 bases, and 9 bases lay in between. The CDR3 reads CASSFQAFSNQPQHF. In DNA form, the CDR3 reads TGTGCCAGCAGTTTTCAGGCCTTTAGCAATCAGCCCCAGCATTTT.

The CDR3: CASSTGDWGEQYF. Here the CDR3 DNA reads TGTGCCAGCAGTACAGGGGATTGGGGCGAGCAGTACTTC. J is TRBJ2-7 and V is TRBV7-2; 7 bases map to TRBD1. Germline CDR1 SGHTA, CDR2 FQGNSA. The CDR3 is 13 residues long. J was trimmed by 6 bases and V by 6 bases; bases with no gene match: 8.

V is TRBV9 and J is TRBJ1-1; D is undetermined. Per germline, CDR1 SGDLS and CDR2 YYNGEE. V gave up 5 bases and J gave up 7 bases, with 15 bases separating them. This CDR3 has 13 amino acids. The CDR3 DNA reads TGTGCCAGCAGTTCGGGGTTAGCCGGTGAAGCTTTCTTT. Protein: CASSSGLAGEAFF.

The chain carries TRBV7-8 and TRBJ1-6; tentative D call: TRBD1 (5 bases). This CDR3 is 13 amino acids long. Germline CDR1 and CDR2: SGHVS and FQNEAQ. V was shortened by 1 base and J by 10 bases, with 8 bases between the two germline ends. CDR3 residues: CASSLVQGSPLHF. The CDR3 coding sequence is TGTGCCAGCAGCTTAGTCCAGGGCTCACCCCTCCACTTT.

This clone came up a few times. Other DNA variants within this sample encode the same CDR3. This chain joins TRBV5-1 and TRBJ1-2; no definite D call. CDR3 length equals 14 residues. Trimming removed 0 bases at V and 0 bases at J, with 6 bases between. In germline, CDR1 is SGHRS, CDR2 YFSETQ. CDR3 sequence: CASSLEAANYGYTF. Written as DNA, the CDR3 is TGCGCCAGCAGCTTGGAGGCCGCTAACTATGGCTACACCTTC.

This chain joins TRBV6-5 and TRBJ2-5; D unresolved. The length of the CDR3 is 11 residues. Between the trimmed V and J ends, which lost 5 bases and 5 bases, there was a span of 6 bases. Germline assignment: CDR1 MNHEY and CDR2 SVGAGI. DNA for the CDR3: TGTGCCAGCAGTGAGAGGGAGACCCAGTACTTC. This gives the protein CASSERETQYF.

The gene calls are TRBV15 and TRBJ1-4; weak D call: TRBD1 (6 bases). Germline V gene data show CDR1 as LNHNV and CDR2 as YYDKDF (reference sequence). The V gene lost 0 bases and the J gene lost 0 bases, with 14 bases spanning the gap. The CDR3 consists of 18 residues. The CDR3 sequence: CATSRDGRGLATNEKLFF. CDR3 DNA sequence: TGTGCCACCAGCAGAGATGGCCGGGGGCTTGCAACTAATGAAAAACTGTTTTTT.